The table lists the clone carrying this TCR beta chain with a few counts. Profiled with immunoSEQ multiplex PCR; TCRdb holds only in-frame clones, not every one. The data show about 350,000 clones, about 94% seen once. The time point denotes: blood from clinic visit 5 months post-surgery; TSC patient then seizure free. This sample is part of a study of brain T cells in children with intractable seizures. The CDR3 contains 12 residues. V usage is TRBV21-1 and J usage is TRBJ1-2. TRBV21-1 is a listed pseudogene. Sequencing was performed on peripheral blood, taken roughly 5 months after surgery. This TCR derives from a boy in the first two years of life with tuberous sclerosis and intractable seizures. CDR3 in DNA: TGTGCCAGCAGCCCCCATGGGGGTGGCTACACCTTC. Its protein is CASSPHGGGYTF.